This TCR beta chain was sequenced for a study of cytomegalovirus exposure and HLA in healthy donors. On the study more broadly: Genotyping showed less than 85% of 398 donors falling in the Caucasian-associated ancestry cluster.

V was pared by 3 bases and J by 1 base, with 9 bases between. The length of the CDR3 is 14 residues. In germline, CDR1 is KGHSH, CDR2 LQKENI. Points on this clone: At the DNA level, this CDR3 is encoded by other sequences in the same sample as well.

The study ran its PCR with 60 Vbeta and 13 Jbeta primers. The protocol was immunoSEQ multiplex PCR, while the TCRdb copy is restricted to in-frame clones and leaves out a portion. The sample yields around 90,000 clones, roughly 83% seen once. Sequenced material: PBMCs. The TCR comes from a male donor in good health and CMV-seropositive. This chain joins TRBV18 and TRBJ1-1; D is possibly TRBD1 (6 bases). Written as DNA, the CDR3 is TGTGCCAGCTCACCTCGGACAGAGAACACTGAAGCTTTCTTT. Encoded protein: CASSPRTENTEAFF.